The source of this TCR beta chain is a study of T cells in Graves' hyperthyroidism and ophthalmopathy. V shed 2 bases and J shed 6 bases, with 20 bases lying between them. This CDR3 spans 16 amino acids. CDR1 and CDR2 (germline): MNHEY, SMNVEV (reference sequence). General study results and limits: Model output signaled ophthalmopathy a median roughly six months ahead of onset. Blood shared most expanded thyroid clonotypes above 0.001.

TCR beta CDR3 regions were amplified from RNA transcripts. The primer set for the first-round RT-PCR of the TCR CDR3 was HTBI. One entry per CDR3 protein, called by TCRdb with MiXCR from the multiplex PCR reads. The sample has about 260,000 distinct CDR3 sequences; approximately 23% are singletons. Clinical symptoms, serum thyroxine and TRAb, thyroid ultrasound and orbital computed tomography together formed the diagnostic basis. This clonotype was counted only a few times. Its specificity is not known. The clonotype originates from a man aged 30 to 39 with Graves' ophthalmopathy. The source material was blood. The chain is built from TRBV27 and TRBJ2-7; the D gene is possibly TRBD2 (5 bases). The CDR3 nucleotides are TGTGCCAGCAGTTTACGCCTAGCCCGATCATCATTCGAGCAGTACTTC. It yields the protein CASSLRLARSSFEQYF.